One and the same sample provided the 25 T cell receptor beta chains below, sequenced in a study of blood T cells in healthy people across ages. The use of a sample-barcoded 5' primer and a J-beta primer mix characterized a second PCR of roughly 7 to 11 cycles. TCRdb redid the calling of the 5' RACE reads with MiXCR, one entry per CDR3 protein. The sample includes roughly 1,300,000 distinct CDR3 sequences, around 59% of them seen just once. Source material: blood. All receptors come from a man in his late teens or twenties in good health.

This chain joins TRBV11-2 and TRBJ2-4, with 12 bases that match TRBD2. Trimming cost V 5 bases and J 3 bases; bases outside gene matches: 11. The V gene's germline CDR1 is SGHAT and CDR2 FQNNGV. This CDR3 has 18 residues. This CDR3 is CASSRGLAGPRGKNIQYF. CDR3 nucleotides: TGTGCCAGCAGCCGGGGACTAGCGGGCCCTAGGGGCAAAAACATTCAGTACTTC.

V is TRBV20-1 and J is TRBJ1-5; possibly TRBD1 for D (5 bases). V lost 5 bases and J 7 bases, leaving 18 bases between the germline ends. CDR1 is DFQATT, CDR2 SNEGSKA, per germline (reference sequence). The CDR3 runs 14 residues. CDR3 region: CSAALGPGAQPQHF. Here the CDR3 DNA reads TGCAGTGCTGCCCTAGGCCCCGGGGCACAGCCCCAGCATTTT.

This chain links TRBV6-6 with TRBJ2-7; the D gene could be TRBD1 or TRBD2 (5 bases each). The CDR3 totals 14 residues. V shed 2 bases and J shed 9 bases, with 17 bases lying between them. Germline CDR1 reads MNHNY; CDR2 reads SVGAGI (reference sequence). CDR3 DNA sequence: TGTGCCAGCAGTTACGACATTGGGGCGAGGGGGCAGTACTTC. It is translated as CASSYDIGARGQYF.

The CDR3 region has the DNA TGTGCCAGCAGTTTAGTTACTAGCGGGCTGGACCCCTACGAGCAGTACTTC. This codes for CASSLVTSGLDPYEQYF. The rearrangement uses TRBV12-3 or TRBV12-4 and TRBJ2-7, with 9 nucleotides matching TRBD2. J was trimmed by 2 bases and V by 1 base; bases with no gene match: 9. This CDR3 has 17 amino acids.

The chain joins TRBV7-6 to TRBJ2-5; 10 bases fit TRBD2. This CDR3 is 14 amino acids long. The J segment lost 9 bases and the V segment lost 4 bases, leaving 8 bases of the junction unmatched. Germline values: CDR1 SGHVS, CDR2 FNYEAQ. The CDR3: CASSSGLASEAQYF. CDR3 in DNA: TGTGCCAGCAGCTCGGGACTAGCGAGTGAGGCCCAGTACTTC. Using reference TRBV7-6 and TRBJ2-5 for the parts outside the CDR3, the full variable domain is GAGVSQSPRYKVTKRGQDVALRCDPISGHVSLYWYRQALGQGPEFLTYFNYEAQQDKSGLPNDRFSAERPEGSISTLTIQRTEQRDSAMYRCASSSGLASEAQYFGPGTRLLVL.

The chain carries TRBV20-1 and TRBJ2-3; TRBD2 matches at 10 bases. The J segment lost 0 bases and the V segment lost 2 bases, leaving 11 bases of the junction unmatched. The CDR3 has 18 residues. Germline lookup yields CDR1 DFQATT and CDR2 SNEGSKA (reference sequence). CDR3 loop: CSARPSRGSGGSTDTQYF. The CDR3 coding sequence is TGCAGTGCTAGACCTTCCCGGGGTAGCGGGGGGAGCACAGATACGCAGTATTTT.

The CDR3 is CASSQWSGGQETQYF. In nucleotides, the CDR3 is TGTGCCAGCAGCCAATGGAGCGGGGGACAAGAGACCCAGTACTTC. This chain joins TRBV14 and TRBJ2-5; the match to TRBD2 covers 8 bases. This CDR3 spans 15 amino acids. CDR1 and CDR2 (germline): SGHDN, FVKESK. V was pared by 2 bases and J by 2 bases, with 4 bases of the junction left unmatched.

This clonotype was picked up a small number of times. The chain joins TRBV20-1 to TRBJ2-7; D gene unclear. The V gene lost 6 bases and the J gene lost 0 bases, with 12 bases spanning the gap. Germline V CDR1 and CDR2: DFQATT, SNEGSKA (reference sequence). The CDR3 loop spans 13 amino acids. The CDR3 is CSASEADSYEQYF. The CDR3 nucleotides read TGCAGTGCCTCCGAGGCGGACTCCTACGAGCAGTACTTC.

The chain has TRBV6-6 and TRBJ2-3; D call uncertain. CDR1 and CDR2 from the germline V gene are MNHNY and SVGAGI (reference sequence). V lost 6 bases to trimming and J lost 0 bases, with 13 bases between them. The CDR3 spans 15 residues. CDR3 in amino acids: CASSRRLTSTDTQYF. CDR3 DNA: TGTGCCAGCAGCCGAAGACTTACTAGCACAGATACGCAGTATTTT.

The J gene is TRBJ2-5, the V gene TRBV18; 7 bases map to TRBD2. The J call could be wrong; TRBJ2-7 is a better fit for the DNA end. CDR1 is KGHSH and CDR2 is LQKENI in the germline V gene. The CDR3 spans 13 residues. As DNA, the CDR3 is TGTGCCAGCTCACCAGGCGGGAGCAACGAGCAGTACTTC. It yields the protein CASSPGGSNEQYF.

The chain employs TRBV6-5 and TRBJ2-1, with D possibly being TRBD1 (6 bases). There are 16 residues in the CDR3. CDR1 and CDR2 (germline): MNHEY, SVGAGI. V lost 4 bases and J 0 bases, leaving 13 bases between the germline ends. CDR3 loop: CASSSLRGPSYNEQFF. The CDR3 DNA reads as TGTGCCAGCAGTTCCCTCAGGGGCCCCTCCTACAATGAGCAGTTCTTC.

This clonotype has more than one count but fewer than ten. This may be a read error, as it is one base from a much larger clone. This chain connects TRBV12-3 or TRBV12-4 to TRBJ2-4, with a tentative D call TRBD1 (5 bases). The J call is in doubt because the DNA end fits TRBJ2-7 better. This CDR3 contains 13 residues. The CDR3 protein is CASSRQGSHEQYF. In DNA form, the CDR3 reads TGTGCCAGCAGTCGTCAGGGATCCCACGAGCAGTACTTC.

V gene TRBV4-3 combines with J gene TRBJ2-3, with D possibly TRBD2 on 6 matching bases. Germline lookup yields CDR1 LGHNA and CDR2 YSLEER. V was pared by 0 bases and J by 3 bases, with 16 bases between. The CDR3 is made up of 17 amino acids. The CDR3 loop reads CASSQDGGAGWTDTQYF. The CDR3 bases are TGCGCCAGCAGCCAAGATGGGGGTGCGGGGTGGACAGATACGCAGTATTTT.

CDR3: CASKPGGYSGANVLTF. For the CDR3, the DNA is TGTGCCAGCAAGCCAGGGGGGTACTCTGGGGCCAACGTCCTGACTTTC. This sequence joins TRBV6-1 and TRBJ2-6, with a tentative D call TRBD1 (7 bases). The V end was cut by 7 bases, the J end by 0 bases, with 13 bases between. Germline values: CDR1 MNHNS, CDR2 SASEGT. CDR3 length: 16 residues.

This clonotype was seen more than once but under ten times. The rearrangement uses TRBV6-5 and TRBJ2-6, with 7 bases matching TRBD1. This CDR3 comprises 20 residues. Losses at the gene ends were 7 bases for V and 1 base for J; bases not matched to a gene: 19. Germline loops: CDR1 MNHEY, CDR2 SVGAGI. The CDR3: CASIYSAVDRVGSGANVLTF. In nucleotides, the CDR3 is TGTGCCAGCATCTACTCCGCCGTTGACAGGGTTGGGTCTGGGGCCAACGTCCTGACTTTC.

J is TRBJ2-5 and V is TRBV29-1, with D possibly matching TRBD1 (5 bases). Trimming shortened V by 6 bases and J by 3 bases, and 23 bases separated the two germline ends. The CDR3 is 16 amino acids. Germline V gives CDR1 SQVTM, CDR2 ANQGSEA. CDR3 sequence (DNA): TGCAGCGTGGGTGGAAGGTTCCAGGGTTACGAAGAGACCCAGTACTTC. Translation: CSVGGRFQGYEETQYF.

The CDR3 DNA follows: TGCAGTGCTAGCCCGGGGGGGCCTCGGTACAATGAGCAGTTCTTC. This gives the protein CSASPGGPRYNEQFF. The chain is built from TRBV20-1 and TRBJ2-1; 8 bases agree with TRBD2. This CDR3 contains 15 residues. Germline loops: CDR1 DFQATT, CDR2 SNEGSKA (reference sequence). Trimming at V came to 3 bases and at J to 4 bases, leaving 8 bases not matched to a gene.

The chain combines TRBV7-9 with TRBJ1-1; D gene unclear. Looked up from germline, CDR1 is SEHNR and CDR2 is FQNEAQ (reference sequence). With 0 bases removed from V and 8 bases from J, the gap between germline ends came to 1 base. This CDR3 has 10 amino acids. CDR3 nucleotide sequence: TGTGCCAGCAGCTTAGCCGAAGCTTTCTTT. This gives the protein CASSLAEAFF. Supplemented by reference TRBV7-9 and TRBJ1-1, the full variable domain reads DTGVSQNPRHKITKRGQNVTFRCDPISEHNRLYWYRQTLGQGPEFLTYFQNEAQLEKSRLLSDRFSAERPKGSFSTLEIQRTEQGDSAMYLCASSLAEAFFGQGTRLTVV.

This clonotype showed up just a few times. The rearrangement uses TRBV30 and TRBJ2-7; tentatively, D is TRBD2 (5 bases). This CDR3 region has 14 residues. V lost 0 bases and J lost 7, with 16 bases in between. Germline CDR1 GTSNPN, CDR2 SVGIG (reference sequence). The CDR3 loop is CAWSVGGPSVEQYF. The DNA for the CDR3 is TGTGCCTGGAGTGTAGGAGGTCCCTCTGTAGAGCAGTACTTC.

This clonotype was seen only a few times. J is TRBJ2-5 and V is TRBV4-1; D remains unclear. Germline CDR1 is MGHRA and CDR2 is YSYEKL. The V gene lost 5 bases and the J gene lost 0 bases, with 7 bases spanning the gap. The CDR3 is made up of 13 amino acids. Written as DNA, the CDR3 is TGCGCCAGCAGCAACAAGTACCAAGAGACCCAGTACTTC. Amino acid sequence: CASSNKYQETQYF.

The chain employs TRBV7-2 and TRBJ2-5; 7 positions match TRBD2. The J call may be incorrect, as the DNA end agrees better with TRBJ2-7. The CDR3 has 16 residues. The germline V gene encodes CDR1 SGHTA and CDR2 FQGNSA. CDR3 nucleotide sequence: TGTGCCAGCAGCTTAAGTATTGCGGGGGTAATCGCCGAGCAGTACTTC. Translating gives CASSLSIAGVIAEQYF.

Written as DNA, the CDR3 is TGCAGTGCTAGAGCACAGGGCATCGGGGAGACCCAGTACTTC. It specifies CSARAQGIGETQYF. The V call is TRBV20-1, the J call TRBJ2-5; possibly TRBD1 for D (6 bases). V gave up 1 base and J gave up 5 bases, with 14 bases separating them. The CDR3 runs to 14 residues. Germline loops: CDR1 DFQATT, CDR2 SNEGSKA (reference sequence).

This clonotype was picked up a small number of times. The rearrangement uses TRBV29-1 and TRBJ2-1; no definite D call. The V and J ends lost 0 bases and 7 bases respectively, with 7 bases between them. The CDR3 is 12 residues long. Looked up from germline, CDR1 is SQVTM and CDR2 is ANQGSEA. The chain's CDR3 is CSVEESGNEQFF. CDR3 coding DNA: TGCAGCGTTGAAGAGAGTGGGAATGAGCAGTTCTTC.

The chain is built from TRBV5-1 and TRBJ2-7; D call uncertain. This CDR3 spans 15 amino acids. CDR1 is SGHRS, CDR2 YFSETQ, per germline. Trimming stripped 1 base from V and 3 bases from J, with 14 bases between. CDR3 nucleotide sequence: TGCGCCAGCAGCTTGTCCGGATCGGATGTCTACGAGCAGTACTTC. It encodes CASSLSGSDVYEQYF.

The CDR3 reads CASSQGAGLGEQYF. CDR3 coding DNA: TGCGCCAGCAGCCAAGGGGCAGGGTTGGGTGAGCAGTACTTC. This rearrangement joins TRBV4-1 to TRBJ2-4; tentative D call: TRBD1 (5 bases). This CDR3 region has 14 residues. V lost 1 base and J lost 13, with 17 bases in between. Germline CDR1 is MGHRA and CDR2 is YSYEKL.